The present T cell receptor (beta chain) was sequenced within a study of CD8 T cells in ankylosing spondylitis. The CDR3 covers 15 residues. Germline-derived CDR1 and CDR2 are SGHKS and YYEKEE (reference sequence). The ends were cut back, 5 bases at V and 10 bases at J, with 19 bases in the middle. Quantitative 5'-RACE with molecular barcodes generated TCR beta libraries. TCRdb fed the 5' RACE reads into MiXCR, producing one record per CDR3 protein. This table holds about 260,000 distinct CDR3 sequences, roughly 20% found once. Sequenced material: blood, either unsorted or a sorted T cell fraction (not recorded which). The receptor was isolated from a male donor with ankylosing spondylitis or in good health (not recorded which). The V gene is TRBV5-5, the J gene TRBJ1-6; D perhaps matches TRBD1 (6 bases). CDR3 loop: CASSMGGAERSPLHF. The CDR3 DNA sequence: TGTGCCAGCAGTATGGGGGGGGCTGAGAGGTCACCCCTCCACTTT.